A single sample is the source of the 22 T cell receptor beta chains below, sequenced in a study of cytomegalovirus exposure and HLA in healthy donors. Libraries were prepared by immunoSEQ multiplex PCR; TCRdb keeps only in-frame clonotypes and omits some of them. The sample yields 200,000 to 300,000 clones, approximately 87% seen once. The sample comprised PBMCs. The receptors were sampled from a man aged 18 to 30 in good health and CMV-seronegative.

This chain links TRBV2 with TRBJ1-4; TRBD1 agrees at 9 bases. The CDR3 is 15 residues long. V gave up 2 bases and J gave up 11 bases; unmatched junction bases: 9. Per germline, CDR1 SNHLY and CDR2 FYNNEI. The CDR3 region has the DNA TGTGCCAGCAGTGAAAACGGACAGGGGATAAACAAACTGTTTTTT. Its translation: CASSENGQGINKLFF.

V is TRBV25-1 and J is TRBJ2-2; TRBD1 is a possible D gene (6 bases). CDR3 size: 17 residues. The germline V gene has CDR1 MGHDK and CDR2 SYGVNS. With 4 bases removed from V and 5 bases from J, the gap between germline ends came to 20 bases. DNA of the CDR3: TGTGCCAGCAGTGTTAAACGGCAGGGGTTGAGGACCGGGGAGCTGTTTTTT. Translation: CASSVKRQGLRTGELFF.

This chain uses TRBV28 with TRBJ1-5, with D unresolved. Trimming took off 3 bases at V and 0 bases at J, with 6 bases between the two ends. This CDR3 spans 14 amino acids. Per the germline V gene, CDR1 is MDHEN and CDR2 is SYDVKM. The chain's CDR3 is CASSFGYSNQPQHF. CDR3 sequence (DNA): TGTGCCAGCAGTTTCGGGTATAGCAATCAGCCCCAGCATTTT. Filled out from reference TRBV28 and TRBJ1-5, the complete variable domain reads DVKVTQSSRYLVKRTGEKVFLECVQDMDHENMFWYRQDPGLGLRLIYFSYDVKMKEKGDIPEGYSVSREKKERFSLILESASTNQTSMYLCASSFGYSNQPQHFGDGTRLSIL.

The table lists this clone with a few counts. This sequence joins TRBV4-3 and TRBJ1-3; D gene ambiguous. CDR1 is LGHNA and CDR2 is YSLEER in the germline V gene. The CDR3 has 15 residues. Trimming pared 1 base from V and 0 bases from J, leaving 7 bases between. CDR3 amino acids: CASSQVRSSGNTIYF. The CDR3 region has the DNA TGCGCCAGCAGCCAAGTACGGAGCTCTGGAAACACCATATATTTT.

The V and J genes are TRBV5-4 and TRBJ1-6; no reliable D call. V gave up 6 bases and J gave up 4 bases, with 14 bases separating them. This CDR3 has 15 amino acids. Germline CDR1 reads SGHNT; CDR2 reads YYREEE (reference sequence). As DNA, the CDR3 is TGTGCCAGCAACAGCGGACCTTCTTATAATTCACCCCTCCACTTT. Translated: CASNSGPSYNSPLHF. Based on the CDR3 plus reference TRBV5-4 and TRBJ1-6, the full variable domain is ETGVTQSPTHLIKTRGQQVTLRCSSQSGHNTVSWYQQALGQGPQFIFQYYREEENGRGNFPPRFSGLQFPNYSSELNVNALELDDSALYLCASNSGPSYNSPLHFGNGTRLTVT.

This clone has ten or more counts. The chain joins TRBV2 to TRBJ1-5, with D perhaps matching TRBD1 (6 bases). The CDR3 is 12 amino acids. CDR1 and CDR2 (germline): SNHLY, FYNNEI. The V gene lost 4 bases and the J gene lost 7 bases, with 8 bases spanning the gap. CDR3 coding DNA: TGTGCCAGCAGTGGGGGACAACAGCCCCAGCATTTT. Its protein is CASSGGQQPQHF.

This clone was recorded only once. This chain joins TRBV11-2 and TRBJ2-3, with a tentative D call TRBD2 (7 bases). Germline V gene sequence: CDR1 SGHAT, CDR2 FQNNGV. CDR3 length: 14 amino acids. V shed 3 bases and J shed 5 bases, with 12 bases lying between them. CDR3 region: CASSLGGRGDTQYF. CDR3 DNA sequence: TGTGCCAGCAGCTTGGGGGGGCGCGGAGATACGCAGTATTTT.

The chain couples TRBV5-1 to TRBJ1-4; TRBD1 matches at 10 bases. Germline-derived CDR1 and CDR2 are SGHRS and YFSETQ. This CDR3 region has 15 residues. V lost 5 bases to trimming and J lost 6 bases; unmatched junction nucleotides: 7. CDR3 bases: TGCGCCAGCAGTTCCACCGGGACAGGGGATGAAAAACTGTTTTTT. It codes for CASSSTGTGDEKLFF.

V is TRBV21-1 and J is TRBJ1-5; the table's D call, TRBD1, was not checked against the DNA. TRBV21-1 is given as a pseudogene. The CDR3 runs to 16 residues. This CDR3 is CASSKYQGRGPQPQHF. CDR3 sequence (DNA): TGTGCCAGCAGCAAATATCAGGGCAGGGGGCCTCAGCCCCAGCATTTT.

The chain is built from TRBV7-3 and TRBJ2-2; the match to TRBD1 covers 7 bases. CDR1 is SGHTA and CDR2 is FQGTGA in the germline V gene. V shed 2 bases and J 5 bases; nucleotides not matched to a gene: 5. The CDR3 length is 15 residues. CDR3 sequence (DNA): TGTGCCAGCAGCTTAGACGGACAGGTGACCGGGGAGCTGTTTTTT. Amino acids: CASSLDGQVTGELFF. The full variable domain, with the rest looked up from reference TRBV7-3 and TRBJ2-2, is GAGVSQTPSNKVTEKGKYVELRCDPISGHTALYWYRQSLGQGPEFLIYFQGTGAADDSGLPNDRFFAVRPEGSVSTLKIQRTERGDSAVYLCASSLDGQVTGELFFGEGSRLTVL.

V usage is TRBV21-1 and J usage is TRBJ1-2; the table's TRBD1 call for D was not verified on the DNA. TRBV21-1 is reported as a pseudogene. The CDR3 totals 16 residues. The CDR3 is CASSNETGGAENGYTF. CDR3 DNA: TGTGCCAGCAGCAACGAGACAGGGGGCGCCGAGAATGGCTACACCTTC.

The chain uses TRBV10-3 and TRBJ2-1; TRBD2 matches 7 bases. This CDR3 spans 15 amino acids. V shed 0 bases and J 7 bases; nucleotides not matched to a gene: 6. CDR1 ENHRY and CDR2 SYGVKD come from the germline V gene. The CDR3 DNA reads as TGTGCCATCAGTGAGTCGACTCCGGGAGGAAATGAGCAGTTCTTC. Translating gives CAISESTPGGNEQFF.

The CDR3 DNA is TGCGCCAGCAGCCAAGGGGCAGGTACTGAAGCTTTCTTT. Protein: CASSQGAGTEAFF. J is TRBJ1-1 and V is TRBV4-3; no clear D. V was pared by 1 base and J by 5 bases, with 8 bases between. Germline CDR1 is LGHNA and CDR2 is YSLEER. The CDR3 has 13 residues.

This chain joins TRBV18 and TRBJ2-1; the D is unclear. The germline V gene encodes CDR1 KGHSH and CDR2 LQKENI. The CDR3 has 12 amino acids. Trimming shortened V by 3 bases and J by 11 bases, and 11 bases separated the two germline ends. CDR3 bases: TGTGCCAGCTCACCCGCCGAGAGGAAGCAGTTCTTC. This encodes CASSPAERKQFF.

This chain connects TRBV28 to TRBJ2-3; 10 nucleotides match TRBD2. The CDR3 is 15 amino acids. The V and J ends lost 6 bases and 7 bases, in that order; junction bases with no gene match: 10. The germline V gene has CDR1 MDHEN and CDR2 SYDVKM. CDR3 sequence reads: CASSLPGTSVYTQYF. The CDR3 nucleotides are TGTGCCAGCAGCCTTCCCGGGACTAGCGTGTATACGCAGTATTTT.

The table lists this clone with a count of one. The chain carries TRBV11-2 and TRBJ1-4; weak D call: TRBD1 (6 bases). CDR3 length: 16 residues. V was clipped by 4 bases and J by 4 bases, with 16 bases between them. The V gene's germline CDR1 is SGHAT and CDR2 FQNNGV. The CDR3 DNA reads TGTGCCAGCAGCTCCCCTTACAGGGCCGATAATGAAAAACTGTTTTTT. The encoded protein is CASSSPYRADNEKLFF.

In DNA form, the CDR3 reads TGTGCCAGCAGCGCTTCGAGTGACAGGGGAGCTTTCTTT. Translation: CASSASSDRGAFF. This sequence joins TRBV28 and TRBJ1-1; 8 bases align to TRBD1. Germline V gene lookup returns CDR1 MDHEN and CDR2 SYDVKM. V lost 6 bases and J lost 10; bases outside the gene matches: 10. This CDR3 contains 13 residues.

This clone came up once. CDR3: CASSPGMDLSSYNEQFF. The CDR3 coding sequence is TGTGCCAGCAGCCCCGGGATGGACTTGAGCTCCTACAATGAGCAGTTCTTC. The genes are TRBV14 and TRBJ2-1, with a weak D call TRBD2 (5 bases). V was trimmed by 4 bases and J by 0 bases, leaving 16 bases between them. Germline V gives CDR1 SGHDN, CDR2 FVKESK. The CDR3 contains 17 residues.

This sequence joins TRBV10-3 and TRBJ1-5; possibly TRBD1 for D (6 bases). The V gene's germline CDR1 is ENHRY and CDR2 SYGVKD. V lost 10 bases, J lost 0 bases, and 22 bases lay in between. The CDR3 sequence is 17 residues long. The CDR3 nucleotides are TGTGCCACCCAAACAGGGTGGGGGAGTAATAGCAATCAGCCCCAGCATTTT. Translated, it gives CATQTGWGSNSNQPQHF.

This chain links TRBV14 with TRBJ2-7; TRBD1 is a possible D gene (5 bases). Germline CDR1 is SGHDN and CDR2 is FVKESK. V lost 2 bases and J 4 bases, leaving 12 bases between the germline ends. This CDR3 has 14 residues. The CDR3 sequence: CASSQITGLYEQYF. DNA of the CDR3: TGTGCCAGCAGCCAAATAACAGGCCTATACGAGCAGTACTTC.

V usage is TRBV5-1 and J usage is TRBJ2-2; TRBD2 matches 11 bases. The CDR3 extends over 15 amino acids. Germline V CDR1 and CDR2: SGHRS, YFSETQ. Trimming at V came to 7 bases and at J to 6 bases, leaving 8 bases not matched to a gene. The CDR3 DNA follows: TGCGCCAGCGATAGCGGGAGGGCCGGGGCCGGGGAGCTGTTTTTT. The encoded protein is CASDSGRAGAGELFF.

This clone showed up just once. The chain uses TRBV12-2 and TRBJ2-7; the table's D call, TRBD1, was not checked against the DNA. TRBV12-2 is a documented pseudogene. This CDR3 region has 15 residues. The CDR3 bases are TGTGCAAGTCGCTTAGAACAGGTCACCTCCTACGAGCAGTACTTC. Translated: CASRLEQVTSYEQYF.